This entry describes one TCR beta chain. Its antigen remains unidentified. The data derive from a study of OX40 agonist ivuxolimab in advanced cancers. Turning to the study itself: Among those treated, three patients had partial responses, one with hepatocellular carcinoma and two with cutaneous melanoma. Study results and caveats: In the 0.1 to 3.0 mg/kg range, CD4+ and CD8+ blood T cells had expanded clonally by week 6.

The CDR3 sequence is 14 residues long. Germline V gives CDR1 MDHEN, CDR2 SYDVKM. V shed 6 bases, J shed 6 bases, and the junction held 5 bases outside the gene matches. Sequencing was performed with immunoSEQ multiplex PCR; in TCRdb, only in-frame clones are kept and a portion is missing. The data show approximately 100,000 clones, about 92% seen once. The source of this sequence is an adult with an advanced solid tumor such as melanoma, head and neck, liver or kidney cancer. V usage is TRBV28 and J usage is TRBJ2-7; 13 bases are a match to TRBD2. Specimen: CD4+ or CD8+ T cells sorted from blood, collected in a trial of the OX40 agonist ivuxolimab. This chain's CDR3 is CASSRTSGRREQYF. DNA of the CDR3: TGTGCCAGCAGCCGGACTAGCGGGAGACGCGAGCAGTACTTC.